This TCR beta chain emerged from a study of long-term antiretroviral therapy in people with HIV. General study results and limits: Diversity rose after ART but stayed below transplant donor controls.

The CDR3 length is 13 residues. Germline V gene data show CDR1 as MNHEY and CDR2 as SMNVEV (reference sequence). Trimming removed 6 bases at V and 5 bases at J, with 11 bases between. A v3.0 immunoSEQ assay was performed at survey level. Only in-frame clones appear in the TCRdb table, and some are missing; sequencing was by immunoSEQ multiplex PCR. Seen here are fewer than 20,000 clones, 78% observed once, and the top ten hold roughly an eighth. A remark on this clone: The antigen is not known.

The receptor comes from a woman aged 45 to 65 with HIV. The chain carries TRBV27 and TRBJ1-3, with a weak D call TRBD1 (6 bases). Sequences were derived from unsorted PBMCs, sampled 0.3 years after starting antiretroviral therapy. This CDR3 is CASSPTGRNTIYF. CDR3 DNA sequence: TGTGCCAGCAGCCCGACAGGCCGAAACACCATATATTTT.